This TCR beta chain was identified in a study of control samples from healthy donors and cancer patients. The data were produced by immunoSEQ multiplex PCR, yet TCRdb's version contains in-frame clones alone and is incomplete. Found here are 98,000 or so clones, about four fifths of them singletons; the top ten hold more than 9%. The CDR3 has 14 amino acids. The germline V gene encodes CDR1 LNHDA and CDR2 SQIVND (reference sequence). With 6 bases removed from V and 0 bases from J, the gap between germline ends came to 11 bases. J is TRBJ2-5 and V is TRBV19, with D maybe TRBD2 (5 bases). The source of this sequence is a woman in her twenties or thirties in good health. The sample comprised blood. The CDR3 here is CASSPSPNQETQYF. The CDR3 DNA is TGTGCCAGTAGCCCTAGCCCAAACCAAGAGACCCAGTACTTC.